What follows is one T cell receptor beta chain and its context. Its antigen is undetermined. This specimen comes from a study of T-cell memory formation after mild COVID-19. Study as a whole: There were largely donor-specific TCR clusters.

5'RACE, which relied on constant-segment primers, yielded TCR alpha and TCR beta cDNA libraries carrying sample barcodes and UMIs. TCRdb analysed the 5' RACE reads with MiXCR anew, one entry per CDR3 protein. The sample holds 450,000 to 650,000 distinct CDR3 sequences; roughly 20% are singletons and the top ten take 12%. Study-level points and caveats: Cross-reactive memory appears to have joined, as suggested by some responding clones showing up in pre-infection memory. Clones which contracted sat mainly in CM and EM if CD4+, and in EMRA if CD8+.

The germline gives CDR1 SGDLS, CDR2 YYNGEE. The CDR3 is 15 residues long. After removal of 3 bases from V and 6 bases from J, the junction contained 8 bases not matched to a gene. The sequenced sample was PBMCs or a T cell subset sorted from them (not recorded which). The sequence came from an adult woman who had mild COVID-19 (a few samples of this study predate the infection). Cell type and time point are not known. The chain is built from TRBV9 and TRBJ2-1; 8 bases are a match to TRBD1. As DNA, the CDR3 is TGTGCCAGCAGCGATGATGGACAGGGTTCCAATGAGCAGTTCTTC. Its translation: CASSDDGQGSNEQFF.